This is a list of T cell receptor beta chains from one sample in a study of CD8+ T cells in alopecia areata. Data came from immunoSEQ multiplex PCR; TCRdb stores just in-frame clones and leaves some out. The sample carries some 180,000 clones, around 63% recorded once. Source: CD4+ T cells sorted from blood, taken at week 0. The receptors derive from a human donor with alopecia areata. Each CDR3 is given with its conserved first and last residue. Each record gives: clone size, D gene, CDR3 length, V gene, J gene, CDR3 protein, CDR3 DNA. A D gene is named only where the DNA matches it firmly. Clone size is given for some rows only: seen once, a few or many times, or a class if the clone is expanded.

size: -; D: -; length: 14; V: TRBV7-9; J: TRBJ2-7; CDR3: CASSARDGADEQYF; DNA: TGTGCCAGCAGCGCGCGGGATGGGGCCGACGAGCAGTACTTC
size: -; D: TRBD1; length: 14; V: TRBV6-5; J: TRBJ2-1; CDR3: CASTHMRGREEQFF; DNA: TGTGCCAGCACCCACATGAGGGGGCGCGAGGAGCAGTTCTTC
size: medium-sized; D: TRBD1; length: 12; V: TRBV6-1; J: TRBJ2-4; CDR3: CATGQVGDIQYF; DNA: TGTGCCACAGGACAGGTGGGGGACATTCAGTACTTC
size: few; D: -; length: 10; V: TRBV25-1; J: TRBJ2-3; CDR3: CASSEDTQYF; DNA: TGTGCCAGCAGTGAAGATACGCAGTATTTT
size: -; D: -; length: 11; V: TRBV20-1; J: TRBJ2-5; CDR3: CSAQVQETQYF; DNA: TGCAGTGCTCAGGTGCAAGAGACCCAGTACTTC
size: -; D: -; length: 16; V: TRBV5-1; J: TRBJ2-5; CDR3: CASSLGQEIPPVTQYF; DNA: TGCGCCAGCAGCTTGGGGCAGGAGATCCCCCCTGTGACCCAGTACTTC
size: -; D: -; length: 14; V: TRBV4-3; J: TRBJ2-1; CDR3: CASSQDRNYNEQFF; DNA: TGCGCCAGCAGCCAAGATCGAAATTACAATGAGCAGTTCTTC
size: few; D: -; length: 15; V: TRBV14; J: TRBJ2-7; CDR3: CASSRGLTEIYEQYF; DNA: TGTGCCAGCAGCCGAGGGCTGACGGAGATCTACGAGCAGTACTTC
size: -; D: -; length: 12; V: TRBV10-1; J: TRBJ2-3; CDR3: CASSVGTDTQYF; DNA: TGCGCCAGCAGTGTTGGCACAGATACGCAGTATTTT
size: once; D: -; length: 14; V: TRBV11-3; J: TRBJ2-5; CDR3: CASSLDRGSETQYF; DNA: TGTGCCAGCAGCTTAGACAGGGGAAGCGAGACCCAGTACTTC
size: medium-sized; D: -; length: 14; V: TRBV4-3; J: TRBJ2-4; CDR3: CASSQQTGTNIQYF; DNA: TGCGCCAGCAGCCAACAAACCGGGACAAACATTCAGTACTTC
size: -; D: -; length: 16; V: TRBV2; J: TRBJ1-5; CDR3: CASSEEVGSLNQPQHF; DNA: TGTGCCAGCAGTGAAGAGGTTGGCAGCCTCAATCAGCCCCAGCATTTT
size: -; D: -; length: 13; V: TRBV6-6; J: TRBJ2-7; CDR3: CASSGGVRYEQYF; DNA: TGTGCCAGCAGTGGGGGCGTCAGATACGAGCAGTACTTC